These 30 T cell receptor beta chains originate from one sample sequenced in a study of blood T cell repertoires in COVID-19. Here immunoSEQ multiplex PCR was the method, and the copy in TCRdb shows in-frame clones only, minus some. The sample carries a few hundred thousand clones, around 83% recorded once. The sequenced sample was peripheral blood. The origin of the receptors is a man aged 50 to 59 with active or convalescent COVID-19.

The chain links TRBV5-1 to TRBJ2-7, with 9 bases matching TRBD1. CDR1 SGHRS and CDR2 YFSETQ come from the germline V gene. This CDR3 has 18 amino acids. Unmatched junction bases numbered 22, after V lost 3 bases and J lost 9 bases. The CDR3, as DNA: TGCGCCAGCAGCTGGGGACAGGGAAGAATTAGTAGCTTCGGGGGGCAGTACTTC. It translates to CASSWGQGRISSFGGQYF.

The V call is TRBV23-1, the J call TRBJ1-6, with unresolved D. TRBV23-1 is assigned to the ORF class and has an uncertain function. This CDR3 region has 18 residues. The V end lost 3 bases, the J end lost 8 bases, and 23 bases lay between the germline ends. CDR3 sequence reads: CASSHLWEPPECYSPLHF. CDR3 DNA: TGCGCCAGCAGTCACCTTTGGGAGCCTCCCGAGTGCTATTCACCCCTCCACTTT.

V usage is TRBV5-1 and J usage is TRBJ2-3; TRBD2 matches at 12 bases. Germline values: CDR1 SGHRS, CDR2 YFSETQ. The CDR3 spans 16 residues. The J segment lost 2 bases and the V segment lost 3 bases, leaving 4 bases of the junction unmatched. This CDR3 is CASSSRLAGATDTQYF. CDR3 DNA sequence: TGCGCCAGCAGCTCAAGACTAGCGGGGGCCACAGATACGCAGTATTTT.

This sequence joins TRBV5-1 and TRBJ2-1; TRBD1 might be the D (7 bases). CDR3 length equals 15 residues. Germline lookup yields CDR1 SGHRS and CDR2 YFSETQ. Trimming pared 4 bases from V and 1 base from J, leaving 12 bases between. CDR3 residues: CASSIPGGSYNEQFF. CDR3 DNA sequence: TGCGCCAGCAGCATTCCAGGGGGGTCCTACAATGAGCAGTTCTTC.

The chain links TRBV5-6 to TRBJ1-6; 8 bases fit TRBD1. V dropped 0 bases and J dropped 6; count of bases not matched to a gene: 5. Per germline, CDR1 SGHDT and CDR2 YYEEEE. This CDR3 has 16 amino acids. CDR3 nucleotides: TGTGCCAGCAGCTTGGTGATGACAGGGGCTAATTCACCCCTCCACTTT. It encodes CASSLVMTGANSPLHF.

V gene TRBV10-3 combines with J gene TRBJ1-1; D might be TRBD1 (6 bases). Germline CDR1 ENHRY, CDR2 SYGVKD. The V and J ends lost 3 bases and 5 bases respectively, with 19 bases between them. The CDR3 runs 16 residues. The CDR3 loop is CAISDPAQGRVTEAFF. CDR3 nucleotides: TGTGCCATCAGTGATCCAGCGCAGGGGAGGGTAACTGAAGCTTTCTTT.

The J gene is TRBJ1-1, the V gene TRBV9, with 9 bases that match TRBD1. In germline, CDR1 is SGDLS, CDR2 YYNGEE. CDR3 size: 14 residues. V was pared by 4 bases and J by 4 bases, with 5 bases of the junction left unmatched. Written as DNA, the CDR3 is TGTGCCAGCAGCACAGAGACAGGGGGCACTGAAGCTTTCTTT. Translating it yields CASSTETGGTEAFF.

The chain has TRBV21-1 and TRBJ1-1; TRBD1, the D gene given by the table, was not confirmed from the DNA. TRBV21-1 is flagged as a pseudogene. This CDR3 contains 16 residues. The CDR3 loop reads CASSNFATGGNTEAFF. The CDR3 bases are TGTGCCAGCAGCAATTTTGCTACAGGGGGGAACACTGAAGCTTTCTTT.

The chain is built from TRBV18 and TRBJ2-1; no firm D call. CDR3 length equals 16 residues. Trimming took 0 bases from V and 2 from J, leaving 11 bases between them. Germline V gene sequence: CDR1 KGHSH, CDR2 LQKENI. The CDR3 loop is CASSPPNTIPYNEQFF. The CDR3 DNA reads as TGTGCCAGCTCACCACCGAACACTATTCCCTACAATGAGCAGTTCTTC.

The J gene is TRBJ1-1, the V gene TRBV11-3, with 7 bases aligning to TRBD1. Losses at the gene ends were 1 base for V and 11 bases for J; bases not matched to a gene: 4. The CDR3 has 12 amino acids. Germline V gene lookup returns CDR1 SGHNT and CDR2 YENEEA. CDR3 bases: TGTGCCAGCAGCTTAGCAACAGGGGCTGCTTTCTTT. Translated, it gives CASSLATGAAFF.

The chain is built from TRBV24-1 and TRBJ2-5, with 10 bases fitting TRBD2. After removal of 3 bases from V and 3 bases from J, the junction contained 6 bases not matched to a gene. The germline V gene encodes CDR1 KGHDR and CDR2 SFDVKD. The CDR3 loop spans 16 amino acids. This chain's CDR3 is CATSDIGTSVEETQYF. For the CDR3, the DNA is TGTGCCACCAGTGATATCGGGACTAGCGTCGAAGAGACCCAGTACTTC.

The chain recombines TRBV12-2 with TRBJ2-2; the table's D call, TRBD2, was not checked against the DNA. TRBV12-2 is a pseudogene locus. The length of the CDR3 is 17 residues. CDR3 sequence: CASRLAREGLNTGELFF. The CDR3 DNA sequence: TGTGCAAGTCGCTTAGCGCGGGAGGGCCTTAACACCGGGGAGCTGTTTTTT.

This clone was recorded once. The chain uses TRBV18 and TRBJ2-5, with TRBD1 matching over 7 bases. The CDR3 is made up of 13 amino acids. V trimming: 5 bases; J trimming: 5 bases; junction bases outside the gene matches: 5. Germline CDR1 reads KGHSH; CDR2 reads LQKENI. The CDR3 loop reads CASSSNRGETQYF. The CDR3 coding sequence is TGTGCCAGCTCATCTAACAGGGGTGAGACCCAGTACTTC.

This clone appeared a single time. The CDR3 spells CASTGGSSYEQYF. Here the CDR3 DNA reads TGTGCCAGCACCGGGGGTAGCTCCTACGAGCAGTACTTC. This chain connects TRBV28 to TRBJ2-7; the D gene is possibly TRBD2 (6 bases). V shed 7 bases and J shed 0 bases, with 10 bases lying between them. This CDR3 contains 13 residues. Germline loops: CDR1 MDHEN, CDR2 SYDVKM.

The genes are TRBV2 and TRBJ1-4; unclear D gene. This CDR3 is built from 17 residues. CDR1 is SNHLY and CDR2 is FYNNEI in the germline V gene. The ends were cut back, 0 bases at V and 0 bases at J, with 11 bases in the middle. The CDR3, as DNA: TGTGCCAGCAGTGAAGCGCTTCCGGCGGCAACTAATGAAAAACTGTTTTTT. This encodes CASSEALPAATNEKLFF.

In nucleotides, the CDR3 is TGTGCCAGCAGCTTAAAGGGGGCTCCTTCCTACGAGCAGTACTTC. Amino acids: CASSLKGAPSYEQYF. This chain joins TRBV7-6 and TRBJ2-7; 7 bases fit TRBD1. V gave up 2 bases and J gave up 1 base; unmatched junction bases: 5. There are 15 residues in the CDR3. Germline loops: CDR1 SGHVS, CDR2 FNYEAQ.

This clone was observed a handful of times. This chain connects TRBV4-3 to TRBJ1-1, with a possible D match to TRBD1 (6 bases). The germline gives CDR1 LGHNA, CDR2 YSLEER. The CDR3 has 15 amino acids. Deletions cut 0 bases from V and 4 bases from J, with 12 bases between. CDR3 sequence: CASSQDIGTFTEAFF. CDR3 DNA: TGCGCCAGCAGCCAAGATATCGGGACATTCACTGAAGCTTTCTTT.

The V and J genes are TRBV11-2 and TRBJ2-2, with no clear D. Germline lookup yields CDR1 SGHAT and CDR2 FQNNGV. V was cut by 3 bases and J by 1 base, with 3 bases left in between. This CDR3 region has 13 residues. As DNA, the CDR3 is TGTGCCAGCAGCTTCGGGAACACCGGGGAGCTGTTTTTT. The encoded protein is CASSFGNTGELFF. The full variable domain, its missing parts supplied by reference TRBV11-2 and TRBJ2-2, is EAGVAQSPRYKIIEKRQSVAFWCNPISGHATLYWYQQILGQGPKLLIQFQNNGVVDDSQLPKDRFSAERLKGVDSTLKIQPAKLEDSAVYLCASSFGNTGELFFGEGSRLTVL.

V and J are TRBV3-1 (or the pseudogene TRBV3-2) and TRBJ2-6, with D uncertain. Germline V gives CDR1 LGHDT, CDR2 YNNKEL (reference sequence). The CDR3 is 17 amino acids. V was trimmed by 3 bases and J by 0 bases, leaving 12 bases between them. CDR3 DNA sequence: TGTGCCAGCAGCCAGGCCTCGTTTTCCTCTGGGGCCAACGTCCTGACTTTC. It translates to CASSQASFSSGANVLTF.

J is TRBJ1-6 and V is TRBV7-2; 9 nucleotides match TRBD1. V lost 4 bases, J lost 5 bases, and 6 bases stayed unmatched. Germline lookup yields CDR1 SGHTA and CDR2 FQGNSA. The CDR3 runs to 16 residues. The chain's CDR3 is CASSSQGAKNNSPLHF. The CDR3 region has the DNA TGTGCCAGCAGCTCACAGGGGGCGAAAAATAATTCACCCCTCCACTTT.

This rearrangement joins TRBV18 to TRBJ2-7, with D possibly matching TRBD2 (5 bases). The CDR3 consists of 14 residues. Germline V gives CDR1 KGHSH, CDR2 LQKENI. V was shortened by 5 bases and J by 5 bases, with 16 bases between the two germline ends. CDR3 coding DNA: TGTGCCAGCTCAACAGTTGGGCGGGTCCACGAGCAGTACTTC. It translates to CASSTVGRVHEQYF.

The chain is built from TRBV30 and TRBJ1-2; 7 bases line up with TRBD1. Germline-derived CDR1 and CDR2 are GTSNPN and SVGIG (reference sequence). After removal of 3 bases from V and 2 bases from J, the junction contained 6 bases not matched to a gene. CDR3 length: 14 amino acids. The CDR3 loop is CAWSGKGGNYGYTF. The CDR3 nucleotides are TGTGCCTGGAGCGGAAAAGGGGGCAACTATGGCTACACCTTC.

The chain couples TRBV7-8 to TRBJ1-5; 7 bases match TRBD1. The CDR3 length is 14 residues. Germline V gene data show CDR1 as SGHVS and CDR2 as FQNEAQ. Trimming at V came to 4 bases and at J to 3 bases, leaving 3 bases not matched to a gene. CDR3 sequence reads: CASSYGQVNQPQHF. CDR3 sequence (DNA): TGTGCCAGCAGCTACGGACAGGTCAATCAGCCCCAGCATTTT.

This clone was picked up a small number of times. The V gene is TRBV18, the J gene TRBJ2-7, with D possibly matching TRBD1 (6 bases). The CDR3 sequence is 13 residues long. The V gene lost 1 base and the J gene lost 4 bases, with 8 bases spanning the gap. Per the germline V gene, CDR1 is KGHSH and CDR2 is LQKENI. CDR3 sequence: CASSPRGPYEQYF. CDR3 nucleotides: TGTGCCAGCTCACCACGGGGGCCGTACGAGCAGTACTTC.

This clone showed up just once. This chain connects TRBV15 to TRBJ2-2, with TRBD2 identical over 8 bases. V lost 5 bases and J lost 5; bases outside the gene matches: 7. The length of the CDR3 is 15 residues. From germline, CDR1 is LNHNV and CDR2 YYDKDF (reference sequence). For the CDR3, the DNA is TGTGCCACCAGCTCCCGGGGGGGCCTAACCGGGGAGCTGTTTTTT. The encoded protein is CATSSRGGLTGELFF.

The genes are TRBV5-1 and TRBJ1-3; 8 nucleotides match TRBD1. Looked up from germline, CDR1 is SGHRS and CDR2 is YFSETQ. The CDR3 sequence is 16 residues long. The V segment lost 0 bases and the J segment 6 bases; nucleotides outside the gene matches: 8. The CDR3 DNA is TGCGCCAGCAGCTTGGGCTCCTCAGGGGGCGTAAACACCATATATTTT. This sequence encodes CASSLGSSGGVNTIYF.

The chain is built from TRBV9 and TRBJ2-7; 10 positions match TRBD2. The junction had 10 bases not matched to a gene; V was cut back by 4 bases and J by 0 bases. This CDR3 is built from 17 residues. Per the germline V gene, CDR1 is SGDLS and CDR2 is YYNGEE. The CDR3 bases are TGTGCCAGCAGCCCGAGATCGGGACTAGCGCGCTCCTACGAGCAGTACTTC. This codes for CASSPRSGLARSYEQYF.

The rearrangement joins TRBV19 to TRBJ1-1; D unclear. CDR1 is LNHDA, CDR2 SQIVND, per germline (reference sequence). The CDR3 is 13 amino acids. V gave up 7 bases and J gave up 0 bases, with 9 bases separating them. The CDR3: CASTDTLNTEAFF. CDR3 DNA sequence: TGTGCCAGTACCGACACCCTGAACACTGAAGCTTTCTTT.

J is TRBJ2-7 and V is TRBV7-2, with D maybe TRBD1 (6 bases). Germline CDR1 and CDR2: SGHTA and FQGNSA. CDR3 size: 15 residues. The ends were cut back, 0 bases at V and 3 bases at J, with 12 bases in the middle. The CDR3 nucleotides read TGTGCCAGCAGCTTAGCTGGGACATCAAGCTACGAGCAGTACTTC. This codes for CASSLAGTSSYEQYF.

This chain joins TRBV27 and TRBJ2-3; the D gene is possibly TRBD2 (6 bases). Germline values: CDR1 MNHEY, CDR2 SMNVEV (reference sequence). The ends were cut back, 6 bases at V and 8 bases at J, with 21 bases in the middle. The CDR3 runs 15 residues. The CDR3 nucleotides read TGTGCCAGCAGCGAGGCGGGGTGGCTGGAGGGTACGCAGTATTTT. Its protein product is CASSEAGWLEGTQYF.